These T cell receptor beta chains were read from a single sample in a study of blood T cell repertoires in COVID-19. Libraries were prepared by immunoSEQ multiplex PCR; TCRdb keeps only in-frame clonotypes and omits some of them. The data show 150,000 to 200,000 clones, about 88% seen once. Material for sequencing was peripheral blood. Receptor source: a woman of 80 years or more with acute or convalescent COVID-19. Both conserved end residues are trimmed from each CDR3.

j_call v_call cdr3_aa
TRBJ2-3 TRBV28 ASYLAGLSDTQY
TRBJ2-1 TRBV7-7 ASSLDGSYNEQF
TRBJ1-2 TRBV7-9 ASSATEGYGYT
TRBJ1-2 TRBV27 ASSSVHQGTYGYT
TRBJ2-1 TRBV28 ASSENRDYPF
TRBJ2-7 TRBV27 ASSWTSGNPYEQY
TRBJ2-5 TRBV9 ASSVVAGDMETQY
TRBJ2-7 TRBV28 ASSPWTGPTQY
TRBJ1-6 TRBV6-1 ASSEVRGGFSPLH
TRBJ1-2 TRBV7-3 ASSPTPRAGYT
TRBJ1-5 TRBV30 AWRGPGNQPQH
TRBJ1-4 TRBV5-1 ASSLSWEAFEKLF